Given below is one T cell receptor (beta chain) in context. The protocol was immunoSEQ multiplex PCR, while the TCRdb copy is restricted to in-frame clones and leaves out a portion. This sample carries hundreds of thousands of clones, 75% to 95% of them seen once, and the ten largest clones take 1.9%. CDR1 is SEHNR and CDR2 is FQNEAQ in the germline V gene (reference sequence). V lost 5 bases to trimming and J lost 4 bases; unmatched junction nucleotides: 4. The CDR3 sequence is 13 residues long. The sample comes from a study of blood T cell repertoires in COVID-19. The sequencing sample was made of PBMCs or T cells enriched from blood (not recorded which). V is TRBV7-9 and J is TRBJ1-2; 7 nucleotides agree with TRBD1. The receptor was isolated from a woman aged 18-35 years who had recovered from COVID-19. The CDR3 DNA follows: TGTGCCAGCAGCGAAGGGGGCGGCTATGGCTACACCTTC. Residues: CASSEGGGYGYTF.